Below, one T cell receptor (beta chain) is given with its context. What it recognizes is unknown. This sample is part of a study of radiation and T cells in renal cell carcinoma. About the research overall: Nephrectomy followed 15 Gy stereotactic body radiation by 4 weeks.

Assay used: immunoSEQ multiplex PCR; TCRdb lists only in-frame clones, some missing. This sample yields 100,000 to 150,000 clones, of which roughly four fifths are seen a single time; about 3% belongs to the top ten. Study-level points and caveats: Top tumor clonotypes rose in blood 2 weeks post-radiation, then contracted.

Time point specified: baseline pretreatment blood. Regarding treatment: 15 Gy SBRT to primary tumor, nephrectomy 4 weeks later. Per the germline V gene, CDR1 is SGHNT and CDR2 is YYREEE (reference sequence). Trimming shortened V by 4 bases and J by 4 bases, and 6 bases separated the two germline ends. The CDR3 length is 12 residues. The sample was blood, taken from a patient whose treatment included radiotherapy and nephrectomy. This TCR was sampled from a woman aged 55 to 70 with renal cell carcinoma. V gene TRBV5-4 combines with J gene TRBJ1-5; the D is unclear. CDR3: CASSQVNQPQHF. For the CDR3, the DNA is TGTGCCAGCAGCCAAGTAAATCAGCCCCAGCATTTT.